The 18 T cell receptor beta chains reported below all come from one sample, sequenced in a study of cytomegalovirus exposure and HLA in healthy donors (dated by TCRdb to about 2017). The method behind the library was the immunoSEQ multiplex PCR assay. TCRdb obtained this table from immuneACCESS and retained in-frame rearrangements with V and J assigned. These tables miss some clones; where compared with another copy, unresolved V genes account for less than half of the shortfall, and the remainder is unexplained. For this sample the table gives roughly 150,000 clones, of which about 89% were detected only once. The ten largest account for 3% to 3.5% of the sample. Sequencing input: PBMCs. These receptors all come from a young woman in good health and CMV-seropositive.

This sequence joins TRBV30 and TRBJ2-7; the D gene is possibly TRBD2 (5 bases). Germline assignment: CDR1 GTSNPN and CDR2 SVGIG (reference sequence). CDR3 length: 14 amino acids. Trimming stripped 0 bases from V and 6 bases from J, with 15 bases between. The CDR3 spells CAWSVVGGFVEQYF. CDR3 nucleotide sequence: TGTGCCTGGAGTGTAGTCGGAGGTTTCGTCGAGCAGTACTTC.

The chain carries TRBV7-9 and TRBJ1-1; 7 positions agree with TRBD1. Germline V CDR1 and CDR2: SEHNR, FQNEAQ (reference sequence). The CDR3 has 14 residues. V lost 9 bases to trimming and J lost 4 bases; unmatched junction nucleotides: 11. CDR3 sequence: CASKLQGLGTEAFF. For the CDR3, the DNA is TGTGCCAGTAAATTACAGGGGCTTGGCACTGAAGCTTTCTTT.

The chain links TRBV11-2 to TRBJ2-1; tentative D call: TRBD2 (5 bases). CDR1 and CDR2 from the germline V gene are SGHAT and FQNNGV. Trimming took 1 base from V and 5 from J, leaving 12 bases between them. This CDR3 contains 15 residues. In DNA form, the CDR3 reads TGTGCCAGCAGCTTAGGGCGGGTTTCCGACAATGAGCAGTTCTTC. Its translation is CASSLGRVSDNEQFF. Looking up the rest from reference TRBV11-2 and TRBJ2-1 gives the full variable domain: EAGVAQSPRYKIIEKRQSVAFWCNPISGHATLYWYQQILGQGPKLLIQFQNNGVVDDSQLPKDRFSAERLKGVDSTLKIQPAKLEDSAVYLCASSLGRVSDNEQFFGPGTRLTVL.

The chain joins TRBV12-5 to TRBJ2-5, with a possible D match to TRBD1 (6 bases). Germline V lookup: CDR1 LGHNT, CDR2 FRNRAP. The CDR3 length is 16 residues. V shed 0 bases and J shed 7 bases, with 18 bases lying between them. The CDR3 spells CASGLVLGQIGGTQYF. The CDR3 DNA is TGTGCTAGTGGTTTGGTACTTGGACAAATAGGGGGGACCCAGTACTTC.

This sequence joins TRBV11-2 and TRBJ2-2, with TRBD2 as a possible D gene (6 bases). V was cut by 4 bases and J by 0 bases, with 9 bases left in between. Germline loops: CDR1 SGHAT, CDR2 FQNNGV. This CDR3 has 15 amino acids. Here the CDR3 reads CASSWAGPNTGELFF. The CDR3 bases are TGTGCCAGCAGCTGGGCGGGACCGAACACCGGGGAGCTGTTTTTT.

The table lists this clone with a few counts. The CDR3 DNA reads as TGCGCCAGCAGCCTGTCCACCGACCTTTTAGGGATAAGGGGGGAGACCCAGTACTTC. It yields the protein CASSLSTDLLGIRGETQYF. The chain is built from TRBV5-1 and TRBJ2-5, with D maybe TRBD1 (6 bases). The CDR3 consists of 19 residues. CDR1 is SGHRS, CDR2 YFSETQ, per germline. Trimming took 4 bases from V and 5 from J, leaving 30 bases between them.

The V and J genes are TRBV28 and TRBJ2-1; 9 bases match TRBD2. Germline V gene lookup returns CDR1 MDHEN and CDR2 SYDVKM. The V gene end was trimmed by 5 bases and the J gene end by 8 bases; junction bases not matched to a gene: 10. The CDR3 consists of 15 residues. The CDR3 DNA sequence: TGTGCCAGCAGTATCCCTAGCGGGACGTCCGATGAGCAGTTCTTC. The encoded protein is CASSIPSGTSDEQFF.

The chain is built from TRBV10-3 and TRBJ2-3; 10 bases map to TRBD2. J gave up 5 bases and V 2 bases, and 10 bases lay outside the gene matches. The CDR3 is 17 amino acids. The germline gives CDR1 ENHRY, CDR2 SYGVKD. The DNA of the CDR3 is TGTGCCATCAGTGAGCCAGCGGGAGGGCCGGGGAGAGATACGCAGTATTTT. This encodes CAISEPAGGPGRDTQYF.

The chain employs TRBV29-1 and TRBJ2-1; 13 bases are a match to TRBD2. The CDR3 totals 15 residues. CDR1 is SQVTM, CDR2 ANQGSEA, per germline. The ends lost 6 bases at V and 1 base at J; junction bases unmatched: 3. CDR3 loop: CSVVLAGGSYNEQFF. DNA for the CDR3: TGCAGCGTCGTACTAGCGGGAGGGTCCTACAATGAGCAGTTCTTC.

This chain joins TRBV5-8 and TRBJ2-2, with D maybe TRBD2 (5 bases). There are 16 residues in the CDR3. CDR1 is SGHTS, CDR2 YDEGEE, per germline. V lost 4 bases and J 4 bases, leaving 17 bases between the germline ends. The CDR3 region is CASSQEPGLITGELFF. The CDR3 bases are TGTGCCAGCAGCCAAGAACCGGGGTTAATCACCGGGGAGCTGTTTTTT.

The chain is built from TRBV30 and TRBJ1-5; D may be TRBD1 (6 bases). V lost 5 bases to trimming and J lost 0 bases, with 11 bases between them. This CDR3 comprises 14 residues. The germline V gene encodes CDR1 GTSNPN and CDR2 SVGIG (reference sequence). The CDR3 loop is CAWGGQISNQPQHF. CDR3 nucleotides: TGTGCCTGGGGAGGACAGATTAGCAATCAGCCCCAGCATTTT.

The genes are TRBV28 and TRBJ2-1; D unresolved. CDR3 size: 15 residues. Trimming left V 5 bases short and J 5 bases short, with 16 bases between. CDR1 and CDR2 from the germline V gene are MDHEN and SYDVKM. The CDR3 here is CASSRSSGRDNEQFF. The CDR3 DNA follows: TGTGCCAGCAGTCGTAGCTCGGGTCGTGACAATGAGCAGTTCTTC.

This chain uses TRBV10-3 with TRBJ2-5; 13 bases map to TRBD2. The CDR3 contains 17 residues. With V trimmed by 6 bases and J by 5 bases, 12 bases remained unmatched. Germline values: CDR1 ENHRY, CDR2 SYGVKD. CDR3 nucleotide sequence: TGTGCCATCAGCAATATGTTGACTAGCGGGAGGACCGAGACCCAGTACTTC. Its protein is CAISNMLTSGRTETQYF.

This sequence joins TRBV10-2 and TRBJ1-1; a weak D match, TRBD1 (6 bases). CDR3 size: 13 residues. Germline CDR1 is WSHSY and CDR2 is SAAADI. Trimming took off 4 bases at V and 4 bases at J, with 10 bases between the two ends. Here the CDR3 reads CASSGDKATEAFF. The DNA for the CDR3 is TGCGCCAGCAGTGGGGACAAGGCCACTGAAGCTTTCTTT.

The chain employs TRBV7-8 and TRBJ2-5; weak D call: TRBD1 (5 bases). Between the trimmed V and J ends, which lost 0 bases and 4 bases, there was a span of 15 bases. The CDR3 is 16 amino acids. Germline lookup yields CDR1 SGHVS and CDR2 FQNEAQ. This chain's CDR3 is CASSLARTPPPETQYF. As DNA, the CDR3 is TGTGCCAGCAGCTTAGCGAGGACACCGCCGCCAGAGACCCAGTACTTC.

The V gene is TRBV29-1, the J gene TRBJ2-4; 8 bases agree with TRBD2. The germline V gene encodes CDR1 SQVTM and CDR2 ANQGSEA. V dropped 0 bases and J dropped 6; count of bases not matched to a gene: 10. The CDR3 is 16 amino acids. The DNA for the CDR3 is TGCAGCGTTGAAGATCTAAGTCGGGAGGGTGGAAACATTCAGTACTTC. It is translated as CSVEDLSREGGNIQYF.

The rearrangement joins TRBV9 to TRBJ1-1; the match to TRBD1 covers 9 bases. The CDR3 is 14 amino acids. V lost 4 bases to trimming and J lost 3 bases; unmatched junction nucleotides: 4. Germline V gives CDR1 SGDLS, CDR2 YYNGEE. For the CDR3, the DNA is TGTGCCAGCAGCTTGACAGGGGGGGACACTGAAGCTTTCTTT. Encoded protein: CASSLTGGDTEAFF.

This clone was seen only a few times. The CDR3 spells CASLGHRNEQFF. The CDR3 region has the DNA TGTGCCAGCCTGGGACACCGCAATGAGCAGTTCTTC. The V call is TRBV6-1, the J call TRBJ2-1; D possibly corresponds to TRBD1 (6 bases). The CDR3 spans 12 residues. Per the germline V gene, CDR1 is MNHNS and CDR2 is SASEGT. The ends were cut back, 8 bases at V and 6 bases at J, with 11 bases in the middle.